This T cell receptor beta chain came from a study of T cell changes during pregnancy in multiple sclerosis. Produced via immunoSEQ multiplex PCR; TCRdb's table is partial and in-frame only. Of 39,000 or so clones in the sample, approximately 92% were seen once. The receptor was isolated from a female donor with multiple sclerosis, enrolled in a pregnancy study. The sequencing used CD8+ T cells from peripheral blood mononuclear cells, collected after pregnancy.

Here the CDR3 DNA reads TGTGCCAGCAGCGTCGGGACAGCGAACACCGGGGAGCTGTTTTTT. Protein product: CASSVGTANTGELFF. The chain is built from TRBV9 and TRBJ2-2; 7 bases align to TRBD1. Germline CDR1 is SGDLS and CDR2 is YYNGEE. The CDR3 consists of 15 residues. V lost 2 bases to trimming and J lost 0 bases; unmatched junction nucleotides: 1.